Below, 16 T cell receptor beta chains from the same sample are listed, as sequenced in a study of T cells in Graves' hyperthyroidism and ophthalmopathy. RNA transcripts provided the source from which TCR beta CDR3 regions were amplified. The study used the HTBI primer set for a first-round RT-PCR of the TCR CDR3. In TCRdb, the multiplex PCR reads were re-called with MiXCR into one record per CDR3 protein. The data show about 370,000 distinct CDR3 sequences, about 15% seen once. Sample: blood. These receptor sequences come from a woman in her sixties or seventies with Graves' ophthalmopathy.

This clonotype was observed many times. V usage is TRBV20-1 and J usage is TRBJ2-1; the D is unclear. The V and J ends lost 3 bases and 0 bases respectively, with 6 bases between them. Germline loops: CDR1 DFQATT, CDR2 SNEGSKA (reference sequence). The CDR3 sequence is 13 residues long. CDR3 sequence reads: CSASGPSYNEQFF. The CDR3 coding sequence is TGCAGTGCTAGCGGACCCTCCTACAATGAGCAGTTCTTC.

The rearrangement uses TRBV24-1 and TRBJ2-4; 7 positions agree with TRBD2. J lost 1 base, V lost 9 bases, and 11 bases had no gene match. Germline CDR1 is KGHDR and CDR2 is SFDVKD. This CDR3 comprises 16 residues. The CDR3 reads CATSLGGEAAKNIQYF. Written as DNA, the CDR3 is TGTGCCACCTCCTTGGGGGGGGAGGCGGCCAAAAACATTCAGTACTTC.

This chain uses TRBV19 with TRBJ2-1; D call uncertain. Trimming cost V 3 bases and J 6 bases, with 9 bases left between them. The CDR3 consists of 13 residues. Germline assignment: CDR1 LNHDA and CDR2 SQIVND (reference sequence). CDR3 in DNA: TGTGCCAGTAGTATCGGGCCAACCAATGAGCAGTTCTTC. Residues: CASSIGPTNEQFF.

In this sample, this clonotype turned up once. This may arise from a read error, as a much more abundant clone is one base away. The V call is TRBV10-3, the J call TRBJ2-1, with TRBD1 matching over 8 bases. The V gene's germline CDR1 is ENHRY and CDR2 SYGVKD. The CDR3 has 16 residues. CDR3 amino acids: CSISETQGANYNEQFF. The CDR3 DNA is TGTTCCATCAGTGAAACTCAGGGGGCTAACTACAATGAGCAGTTCTTC.

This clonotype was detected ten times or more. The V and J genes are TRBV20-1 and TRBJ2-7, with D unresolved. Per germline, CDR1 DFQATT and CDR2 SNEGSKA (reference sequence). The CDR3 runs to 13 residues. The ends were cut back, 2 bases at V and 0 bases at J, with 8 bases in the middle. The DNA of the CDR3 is TGCAGTGCTAGAATCCCCCCCTCCTACGAGCAGTACTTC. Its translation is CSARIPPSYEQYF.

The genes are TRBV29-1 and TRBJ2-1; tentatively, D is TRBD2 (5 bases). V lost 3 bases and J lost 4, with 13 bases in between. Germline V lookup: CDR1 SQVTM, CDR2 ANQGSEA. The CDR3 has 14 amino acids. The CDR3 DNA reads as TGCAGCGTTGAGGCCCCCGAGGGATACAATGAGCAGTTCTTC. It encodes CSVEAPEGYNEQFF.

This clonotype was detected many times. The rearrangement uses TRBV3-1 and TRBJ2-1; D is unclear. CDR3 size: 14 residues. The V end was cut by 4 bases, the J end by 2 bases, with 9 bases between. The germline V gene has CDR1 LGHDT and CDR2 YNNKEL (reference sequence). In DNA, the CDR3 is TGTGCCAGCAGCCCCAGAAGGGCCTACAATGAGCAGTTCTTC. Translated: CASSPRRAYNEQFF.

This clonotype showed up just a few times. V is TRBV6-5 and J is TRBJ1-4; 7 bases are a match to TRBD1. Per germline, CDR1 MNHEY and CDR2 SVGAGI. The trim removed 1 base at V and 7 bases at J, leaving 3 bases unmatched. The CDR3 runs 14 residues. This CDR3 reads CASSYYRGSEKLFF. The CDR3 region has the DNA TGTGCCAGCAGTTACTACAGGGGAAGTGAAAAACTGTTTTTT.

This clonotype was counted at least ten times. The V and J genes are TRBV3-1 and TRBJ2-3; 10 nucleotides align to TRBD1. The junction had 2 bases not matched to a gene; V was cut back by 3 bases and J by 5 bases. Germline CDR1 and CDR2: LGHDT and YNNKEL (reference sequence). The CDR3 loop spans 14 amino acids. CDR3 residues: CASSHRDRGDTQYF. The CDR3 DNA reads TGTGCCAGCAGCCACCGGGACAGGGGAGATACGCAGTATTTT.

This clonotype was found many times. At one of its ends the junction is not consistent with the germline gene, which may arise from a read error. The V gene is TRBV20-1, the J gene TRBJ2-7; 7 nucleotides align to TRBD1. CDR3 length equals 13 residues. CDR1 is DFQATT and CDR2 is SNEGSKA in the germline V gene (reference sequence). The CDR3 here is CSASVMTGYGQYF. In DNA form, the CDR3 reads TGCAGTGCTAGCGTCATGACAGGGTACGGGCAGTACTTC.

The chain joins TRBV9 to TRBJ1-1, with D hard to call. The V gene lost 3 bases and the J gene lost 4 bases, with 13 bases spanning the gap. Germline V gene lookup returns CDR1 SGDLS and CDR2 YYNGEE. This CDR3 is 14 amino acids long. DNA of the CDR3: TGTGCCAGCAGCGCCACTGCGGCTCTCACTGAAGCTTTCTTT. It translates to CASSATAALTEAFF.

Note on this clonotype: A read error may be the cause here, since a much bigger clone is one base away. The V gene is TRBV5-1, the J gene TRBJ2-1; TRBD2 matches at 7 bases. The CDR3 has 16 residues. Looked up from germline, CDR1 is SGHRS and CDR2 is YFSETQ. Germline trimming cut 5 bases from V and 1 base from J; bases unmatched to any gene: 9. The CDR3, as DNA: TGCGCCAGCAGACCTGCACTAGCGAATTCCTACAATGAGCAGTTCTTC. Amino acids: CASRPALANSYNEQFF.

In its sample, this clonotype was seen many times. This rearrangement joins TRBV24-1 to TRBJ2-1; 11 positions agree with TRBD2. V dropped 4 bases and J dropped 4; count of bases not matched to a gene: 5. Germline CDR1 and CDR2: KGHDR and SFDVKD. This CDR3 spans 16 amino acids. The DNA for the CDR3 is TGTGCCACCAGTGACGGGGGACTAGCGGTGTACAATGAGCAGTTCTTC. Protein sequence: CATSDGGLAVYNEQFF.

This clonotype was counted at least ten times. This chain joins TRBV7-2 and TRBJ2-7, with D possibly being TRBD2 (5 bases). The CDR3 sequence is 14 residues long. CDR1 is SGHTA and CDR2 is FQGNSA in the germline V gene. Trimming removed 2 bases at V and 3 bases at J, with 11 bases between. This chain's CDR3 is CASSLFVGNYEQYF. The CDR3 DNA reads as TGTGCCAGCAGCTTATTTGTCGGGAACTACGAGCAGTACTTC.

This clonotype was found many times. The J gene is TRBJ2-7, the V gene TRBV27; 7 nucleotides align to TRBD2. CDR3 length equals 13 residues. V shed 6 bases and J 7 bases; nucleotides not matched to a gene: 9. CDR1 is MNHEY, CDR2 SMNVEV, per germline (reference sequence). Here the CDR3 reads CASSLTSIREQYF. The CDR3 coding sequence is TGTGCCAGCAGCCTGACTAGCATCCGTGAGCAGTACTTC.

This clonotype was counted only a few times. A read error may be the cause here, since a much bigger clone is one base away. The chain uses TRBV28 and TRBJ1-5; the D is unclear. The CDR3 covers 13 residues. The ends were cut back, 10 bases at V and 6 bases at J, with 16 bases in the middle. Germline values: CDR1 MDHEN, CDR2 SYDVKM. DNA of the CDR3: TGTGCCACTGGGGTGGGAGGGCGTCAGCCCCAGCATTTT. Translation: CATGVGGRQPQHF.